These 20 T cell receptor beta chains originate from one sample sequenced in a study of blood T cell repertoires in COVID-19. Profiled with immunoSEQ multiplex PCR; TCRdb holds only in-frame clones, not every one. The data contain around 260,000 clones, more than 80% of them singletons. The sample was peripheral blood. Every receptor here comes from a woman under 40 with active or convalescent COVID-19.

The chain combines TRBV11-3 with TRBJ2-5, with 13 nucleotides matching TRBD2. CDR1 and CDR2 (germline): SGHNT, YENEEA. V shed 5 bases and J 0 bases; nucleotides not matched to a gene: 6. CDR3 size: 17 residues. The CDR3 DNA follows: TGTGCCAGCAGCCCGGGACTAGCGGGATCGTACCAAGAGACCCAGTACTTC. Its translation: CASSPGLAGSYQETQYF.

This chain joins TRBV5-4 and TRBJ2-1, with TRBD2 identical over 11 bases. In germline, CDR1 is SGHNT, CDR2 YYREEE (reference sequence). The trim removed 4 bases at V and 1 base at J, leaving 13 bases unmatched. This CDR3 spans 19 amino acids. CDR3: CASSPLRLAGGPSYNEQFF. The CDR3, as DNA: TGTGCCAGCAGCCCCCTGAGGCTAGCGGGGGGTCCTTCCTACAATGAGCAGTTCTTC.

This chain uses TRBV29-1 with TRBJ2-3; D call uncertain. Germline CDR1 SQVTM, CDR2 ANQGSEA. CDR3 length: 13 amino acids. The V end lost 6 bases, the J end lost 0 bases, and 10 bases lay between the germline ends. CDR3 amino acids: CSVRQASTDTQYF. The CDR3 nucleotides read TGCAGCGTAAGACAAGCCAGCACAGATACGCAGTATTTT.

The V gene is TRBV6-5, the J gene TRBJ1-2; the match to TRBD1 covers 10 bases. This CDR3 has 14 residues. V was pared by 8 bases and J by 2 bases, with 5 bases of the junction left unmatched. CDR1 and CDR2 (germline): MNHEY, SVGAGI. The CDR3 sequence is CASSGDRGNYGYTF. CDR3 nucleotide sequence: TGTGCCAGCTCCGGGGACAGGGGCAACTATGGCTACACCTTC.

V gene TRBV3-1 (or the pseudogene TRBV3-2) combines with J gene TRBJ1-2; 7 positions match TRBD1. J lost 8 bases, V lost 0 bases, and 3 bases had no gene match. This CDR3 region has 13 residues. In germline, CDR1 is LGHDT, CDR2 YNNKEL (reference sequence). CDR3 sequence: CASSQDEGGGYTF. For the CDR3, the DNA is TGTGCCAGCAGCCAAGATGAAGGGGGCGGCTACACCTTC.

The chain links TRBV15 to TRBJ1-1; D remains ambiguous. The CDR3 spans 13 residues. Per the germline V gene, CDR1 is LNHNV and CDR2 is YYDKDF (reference sequence). V lost 0 bases, J lost 7 bases, and 9 bases lay in between. The CDR3 spells CATSRDPEGEAFF. For the CDR3, the DNA is TGTGCCACCAGCAGAGATCCAGAGGGTGAAGCTTTCTTT. Based on the CDR3 plus reference TRBV15 and TRBJ1-1, the full variable domain is DAMVIQNPRYQVTQFGKPVTLSCSQTLNHNVMYWYQQKSSQAPKLLFHYYDKDFNNEADTPDNFQSRRPNTSFCFLDIRSPGLGDTAMYLCATSRDPEGEAFFGQGTRLTVV.

V and J are TRBV4-2 and TRBJ2-5; 8 bases are a match to TRBD2. The V gene end was trimmed by 0 bases and the J gene end by 2 bases; junction bases not matched to a gene: 11. The CDR3 extends over 18 amino acids. Germline lookup yields CDR1 LGHNA and CDR2 YNFKEQ. Here the CDR3 DNA reads TGTGCCAGCAGCCAAGATCTTCTTAGCGGGGCCAAACAAGAGACCCAGTACTTC. Translated: CASSQDLLSGAKQETQYF.

The V and J genes are TRBV5-1 and TRBJ2-7; 12 bases are a match to TRBD2. Germline V CDR1 and CDR2: SGHRS, YFSETQ. V trimming: 5 bases; J trimming: 3 bases; junction bases outside the gene matches: 15. CDR3 length equals 18 residues. CDR3 nucleotide sequence: TGCGCCAGCAGGATTGGACTAGCGGGGAGGGGGCTTCTCTACGAGCAGTACTTC. This encodes CASRIGLAGRGLLYEQYF.

V gene TRBV12-3 or TRBV12-4 combines with J gene TRBJ1-2, with 7 bases lining up with TRBD1. The CDR3 runs 13 residues. V trimming: 7 bases; J trimming: 7 bases; junction bases outside the gene matches: 9. DNA of the CDR3: TGTGCCAGCACCCTAAGACAGGGTGGTGGCTACACCTTC. Translated: CASTLRQGGGYTF.

The chain carries TRBV4-1 and TRBJ2-7; D possibly corresponds to TRBD1 (7 bases). CDR1 MGHRA and CDR2 YSYEKL come from the germline V gene. The germline V and J ends were trimmed by 6 bases and 3 bases, with 18 bases remaining between them. The CDR3 is made up of 15 amino acids. This CDR3 reads CASSFTRDSFYEQYF. The CDR3 DNA is TGCGCCAGCAGTTTCACGCGGGACAGCTTCTACGAGCAGTACTTC.

The rearrangement joins TRBV18 to TRBJ1-2, with 10 bases identical to TRBD1. J lost 2 bases, V lost 5 bases, and 8 bases had no gene match. CDR1 is KGHSH and CDR2 is LQKENI in the germline V gene. This CDR3 has 16 residues. The DNA of the CDR3 is TGTGCCAGCTCATCGACAGGGGGCGAAGTAAACTATGGCTACACCTTC. Its protein is CASSSTGGEVNYGYTF.

The rearrangement joins TRBV7-2 to TRBJ1-2; 11 positions match TRBD1. Germline loops: CDR1 SGHTA, CDR2 FQGNSA. This CDR3 contains 15 residues. V shed 3 bases, J shed 7 bases, and the junction held 7 bases outside the gene matches. CDR3 sequence reads: CASSFSGQGGIGYTF. The CDR3 coding sequence is TGTGCCAGCAGCTTTTCGGGACAGGGGGGAATTGGCTACACCTTC.

The rearrangement uses TRBV9 and TRBJ2-2; 8 nucleotides agree with TRBD2. The CDR3 is made up of 15 amino acids. The germline gives CDR1 SGDLS, CDR2 YYNGEE. The J segment lost 2 bases and the V segment lost 3 bases, leaving 3 bases of the junction unmatched. This CDR3 reads CASSGAGVNTGELFF. For the CDR3, the DNA is TGTGCCAGCAGCGGAGCGGGGGTAAACACCGGGGAGCTGTTTTTT.

V gene TRBV19 combines with J gene TRBJ1-2; 10 positions match TRBD1. Germline V CDR1 and CDR2: LNHDA, SQIVND (reference sequence). V lost 4 bases to trimming and J lost 7 bases; unmatched junction nucleotides: 3. The CDR3 sequence is 13 residues long. CDR3 in DNA: TGTGCCAGTAGTAAAGGGGACAGGGGTGGCTACACCTTC. Translated: CASSKGDRGGYTF.

This rearrangement joins TRBV11-2 to TRBJ1-6; maybe TRBD1 (6 bases). The germline V gene encodes CDR1 SGHAT and CDR2 FQNNGV. This CDR3 comprises 12 residues. V lost 11 bases and J lost 3, with 8 bases in between. CDR3 DNA sequence: TGTGCCCCCAGGGGCTATAATTCACCCCTCCACTTT. This translates into CAPRGYNSPLHF.

The gene calls are TRBV5-8 and TRBJ1-3; D gene ambiguous. The CDR3 length is 16 residues. V was pared by 2 bases and J by 0 bases, with 12 bases between. Germline V gene sequence: CDR1 SGHTS, CDR2 YDEGEE. The CDR3 is CASSLARRVSGNTIYF. As DNA, the CDR3 is TGTGCCAGCAGCTTAGCTAGGCGTGTCTCTGGAAACACCATATATTTT.

In its sample, this clone was seen a few times. J is TRBJ2-3 and V is TRBV7-3, with 8 bases matching TRBD2. This CDR3 is built from 17 residues. V shed 5 bases and J 4 bases; nucleotides not matched to a gene: 14. The germline V gene encodes CDR1 SGHTA and CDR2 FQGTGA. DNA of the CDR3: TGTGCCAGCAGCCAAAATCGGGGGGGCCTTGGAGCAGATACGCAGTATTTT. As protein: CASSQNRGGLGADTQYF. Based on the CDR3 plus reference TRBV7-3 and TRBJ2-3, the full variable domain is GAGVSQTPSNKVTEKGKYVELRCDPISGHTALYWYRQSLGQGPEFLIYFQGTGAADDSGLPNDRFFAVRPEGSVSTLKIQRTERGDSAVYLCASSQNRGGLGADTQYFGPGTRLTVL.

This clone was seen once. The chain employs TRBV9 and TRBJ1-2; weak D call: TRBD1 (6 bases). There are 14 residues in the CDR3. V was pared by 0 bases and J by 5 bases, with 11 bases between. The V gene's germline CDR1 is SGDLS and CDR2 YYNGEE. The CDR3 is CASSVEETGYGYTF. CDR3 coding DNA: TGTGCCAGCAGCGTAGAGGAGACAGGATATGGCTACACCTTC. The variable domain in full, with the rest retrieved from reference TRBV9 and TRBJ1-2, is DSGVTQTPKHLITATGQRVTLRCSPRSGDLSVYWYQQSLDQGLQFLIQYYNGEERAKGNILERFSAQQFPDLHSELNLSSLELGDSALYFCASSVEETGYGYTFGSGTRLTVV.

The J gene is TRBJ2-3, the V gene TRBV4-3; 8 bases are shared with TRBD2. Germline CDR1 LGHNA, CDR2 YSLEER. V lost 1 base to trimming and J lost 0 bases; unmatched junction nucleotides: 9. The CDR3 covers 18 residues. The CDR3 region has the DNA TGCGCCAGCAGCCAAGGGGGCGGGCGGGGGGTTAGCACAGATACGCAGTATTTT. This sequence encodes CASSQGGGRGVSTDTQYF.

The chain couples TRBV5-1 to TRBJ2-1, with a tentative D call TRBD2 (6 bases). In germline, CDR1 is SGHRS, CDR2 YFSETQ. The CDR3 contains 14 residues. V was trimmed by 1 base and J by 8 bases, leaving 13 bases between them. CDR3 residues: CASSLRGDSDEQFF. For the CDR3, the DNA is TGCGCCAGCAGCTTGCGCGGGGATAGCGATGAGCAGTTCTTC.